This T cell receptor (beta chain) was identified in a study of cytomegalovirus exposure and HLA in healthy donors. Germline CDR1 and CDR2: SQVTM and ANQGSEA. The length of the CDR3 is 14 residues. The V and J ends lost 7 bases and 7 bases, in that order; junction bases with no gene match: 11. In the PCR, 60 Vbeta and 13 Jbeta primers were used. Data came from immunoSEQ multiplex PCR; TCRdb stores just in-frame clones and leaves some out. This table holds about 210,000 clones. Notes on the study in general: Later analysis identified 15,000 to 20,000 TCR beta sequences associated with HLA alleles, using a false discovery rate threshold of 0.05. V segments that were indistinguishable, TRBV6-2 and TRBV6-3 among them, were omitted from analysis.

Regarding this clone: Antigen: not known.

Sequenced sample: PBMCs. The clonotype originates from a woman aged 25 to 39 in good health and CMV-seropositive. The V and J genes are TRBV29-1 and TRBJ2-7, with 12 bases matching TRBD1. The CDR3, as DNA: TGCAGCGCTAAGGGACAGGGGGCCGTAGAGGAGCAGTACTTC. Translating gives CSAKGQGAVEEQYF.